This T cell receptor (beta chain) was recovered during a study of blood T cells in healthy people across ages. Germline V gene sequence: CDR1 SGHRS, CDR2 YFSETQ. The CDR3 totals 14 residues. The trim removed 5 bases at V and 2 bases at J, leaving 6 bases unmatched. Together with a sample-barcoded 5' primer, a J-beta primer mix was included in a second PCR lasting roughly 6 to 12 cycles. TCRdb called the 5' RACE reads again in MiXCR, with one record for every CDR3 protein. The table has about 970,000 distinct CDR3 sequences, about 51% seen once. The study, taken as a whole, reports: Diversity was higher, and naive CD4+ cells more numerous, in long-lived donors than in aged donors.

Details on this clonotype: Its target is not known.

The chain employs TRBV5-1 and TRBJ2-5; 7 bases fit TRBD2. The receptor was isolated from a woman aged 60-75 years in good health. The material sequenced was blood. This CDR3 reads CASRGLRGQETQYF. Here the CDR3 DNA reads TGCGCCAGCAGAGGGTTGCGGGGGCAAGAGACCCAGTACTTC.